Below, one T cell receptor (beta chain) is given with its context. Its antigen is unidentified. Sequencing was performed with immunoSEQ multiplex PCR; in TCRdb, only in-frame clones are kept and a portion is missing. There are about 40,000 clones in the sample; 88% occur only once, and around a quarter lies in the top ten. This specimen belongs to a study of T cell responses to AZD1222 COVID-19 vaccine. CDR1 MNHEY and CDR2 SMNVEV come from the germline V gene (reference sequence). J lost 7 bases, V lost 4 bases, and 13 bases had no gene match. CDR3 length: 16 residues. General study results and limits: There were mostly white British donors and more females than males, and clonal diversity was possibly underestimated. The study found vaccine-associated CD4 TCRs spanning spike, dominant at 160-218 and 743-854.

This sequence joins TRBV27 and TRBJ2-1, with 7 positions matching TRBD2. The sequencing used peripheral blood, collected 28 days after the second dose of the MenACWY control vaccine. This TCR derives from an adult who received the MenACWY meningococcal vaccine as a control. The CDR3 DNA sequence: TGTGCCAGCAGTTCAAATGGGGGAGGACTAGGTAATGAGCAGTTCTTC. Amino acid sequence: CASSSNGGGLGNEQFF.